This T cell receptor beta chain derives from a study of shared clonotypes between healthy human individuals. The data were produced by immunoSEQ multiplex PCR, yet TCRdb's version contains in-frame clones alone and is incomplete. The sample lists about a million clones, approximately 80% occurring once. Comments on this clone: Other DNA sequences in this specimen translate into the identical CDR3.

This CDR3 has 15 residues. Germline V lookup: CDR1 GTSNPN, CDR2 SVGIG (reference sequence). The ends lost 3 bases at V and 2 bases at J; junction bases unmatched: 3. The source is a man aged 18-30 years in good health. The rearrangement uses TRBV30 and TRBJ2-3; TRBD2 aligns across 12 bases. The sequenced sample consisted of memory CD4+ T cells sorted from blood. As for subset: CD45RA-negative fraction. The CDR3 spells CAWSGLAGSTDTQYF. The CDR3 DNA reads TGTGCCTGGAGCGGACTAGCGGGGTCCACAGATACGCAGTATTTT.